This entry lists 5 T cell receptor beta chains sequenced from one sample in a study of human T cells and chemical hapten exposure. Time point here: pre-sensitization, week 0. Treatment in this sample: therapeutic diphenylcyclopropenone sensitization with weekly scalp DPC. TCRdb passed the RACE reads through MiXCR, listing each CDR3 protein once. The table records tens of thousands of distinct CDR3 sequences, approximately 15% of them present only once. This material consisted of whole blood, taken in connection with sensitization to the hapten diphenylcyclopropenone (DPC). These receptors originate from a woman aged 50 to 65 with alopecia areata. Some clones in this sample may be carry-over from other donors' samples.

The CDR3 bases are TGCGCCAGCATCCCGGACCAGAGTTCCTACGAGCAGTACTTC. Encoded protein: CASIPDQSSYEQYF. V gene TRBV5-1 combines with J gene TRBJ2-7; D remains unclear. V lost 6 bases and J 1 base, leaving 14 bases between the germline ends. The germline gives CDR1 SGHRS, CDR2 YFSETQ. The CDR3 is made up of 14 amino acids.

Only a few counts were recorded for this clonotype. The J gene is TRBJ1-4, the V gene TRBV7-2; weak D call: TRBD1 (5 bases). Trimming stripped 5 bases from V and 12 bases from J, with 16 bases between. The CDR3 runs 13 residues. Germline V lookup: CDR1 SGHTA, CDR2 FQGNSA. The CDR3: CASSPQGDLELFF. CDR3 bases: TGTGCCAGCAGCCCCCAGGGCGACCTGGAACTGTTTTTT. Using reference TRBV7-2 and TRBJ1-4 for the parts outside the CDR3, the full variable domain is GAGVSQSPSNKVTEKGKDVELRCDPISGHTALYWYRQSLGQGLEFLIYFQGNSAPDKSGLPSDRFSAERTGGSVSTLTIQRTQQEDSAVYLCASSPQGDLELFFGSGTQLSVL.

This clonotype was recorded a few times. The rearrangement links TRBV7-2 to TRBJ1-6; unclear D gene. The CDR3 totals 13 residues. Trimming shortened V by 2 bases and J by 5 bases, and 4 bases separated the two germline ends. Germline CDR1 reads SGHTA; CDR2 reads FQGNSA. The CDR3 DNA reads as TGTGCCAGCAGCTTACTTAATAATTCACCCCTCCACTTT. Amino acid sequence: CASSLLNNSPLHF. The variable domain in full, completed from reference TRBV7-2 and TRBJ1-6, reads GAGVSQSPSNKVTEKGKDVELRCDPISGHTALYWYRQSLGQGLEFLIYFQGNSAPDKSGLPSDRFSAERTGGSVSTLTIQRTQQEDSAVYLCASSLLNNSPLHFGNGTRLTVT.

This clonotype was seen more than once but under ten times. The V and J genes are TRBV7-2 and TRBJ2-7, with 7 bases lining up with TRBD1. The CDR3 contains 15 residues. With V trimmed by 1 base and J by 0 bases, 3 bases remained unmatched. Germline V gene data show CDR1 as SGHTA and CDR2 as FQGNSA. Here the CDR3 reads CASSLDNRGSYEQYF. As DNA, the CDR3 is TGTGCCAGCAGCTTAGATAACAGGGGCTCCTACGAGCAGTACTTC. The full variable domain, its missing parts supplied by reference TRBV7-2 and TRBJ2-7, is GAGVSQSPSNKVTEKGKDVELRCDPISGHTALYWYRQSLGQGLEFLIYFQGNSAPDKSGLPSDRFSAERTGGSVSTLTIQRTQQEDSAVYLCASSLDNRGSYEQYFGPGTRLTVT.

Only a few counts were recorded for this clonotype. The chain couples TRBV7-2 to TRBJ2-4; 11 bases map to TRBD2. Germline CDR1 is SGHTA and CDR2 is FQGNSA. The CDR3 contains 16 residues. V shed 3 bases and J 10 bases; nucleotides not matched to a gene: 11. The CDR3 region is CASSLAGTSGMGIQYF. As DNA, the CDR3 is TGTGCCAGCAGCTTGGCCGGGACTAGCGGTATGGGTATTCAGTACTTC.